The sample holds many counts of the clone carrying this T cell receptor (beta chain). The time point was: newly diagnosed GD, antithyroid drugs for less than 3 months. The TCR library was made from RNA extracted from PBMCs. The data originate from a study of regulatory T cells in long-lasting Graves disease. CDR3 length: 14 residues. The germline V gene has CDR1 LGHDT and CDR2 YNNKEL (reference sequence). V lost 4 bases, J lost 3 bases, and 13 bases lay in between. HTBI primers from iRepertoire and Arm-PCR of CDR3 regions yielded the TCR beta libraries. TCRdb re-called the multiplex PCR reads through MiXCR, storing one row per CDR3 protein. The sample records approximately 470,000 distinct CDR3 sequences, 15% to 20% being singletons. The sample also formed part of further work on T cells in Graves' hyperthyroidism and ophthalmopathy.

The input for sequencing was peripheral blood mononuclear cells (PBMCs), taken at new diagnosis, from a patient treated with antithyroid drugs. The source of this sequence is a man aged 35-49 years with Graves disease. The chain carries TRBV3-1 and TRBJ2-7; weak D call: TRBD2 (6 bases). The CDR3 DNA reads TGTGCCAGCAGCCGAGGGACTGGCGACTACGAGCAGTACTTC. It specifies CASSRGTGDYEQYF.